This T cell receptor (beta chain) was captured in a study of blood T cell repertoires in COVID-19. The junction had 6 bases not matched to a gene; V was cut back by 0 bases and J by 4 bases. This CDR3 spans 15 amino acids. Germline CDR1 SGHRS, CDR2 YFSETQ. The table came from immunoSEQ multiplex PCR; TCRdb's copy has only in-frame clones and leaves some out. The data contain around 200,000 clones, 75% to 90% of them seen just once; the ten biggest clones take up 6.5% to 7.5%. Input material: peripheral blood. This TCR was sampled from a woman aged 40 to 50 with COVID-19, enrolled during active disease. The genes are TRBV5-1 and TRBJ1-1, with TRBD1 matching 7 bases. DNA of the CDR3: TGCGCCAGCAGCTTGGCGACAGGGCCGAGCACTGAAGCTTTCTTT. Residues: CASSLATGPSTEAFF.